This T cell receptor (gamma chain) was sequenced in a study of Vδ1+ human thymocytes. Notes on this clone: Its antigen is still unknown.

This CDR3 has 14 residues. In germline, CDR1 is GITISATS, CDR2 ISYDGTV (reference sequence). J lost 5 bases, V lost 1 base, and 8 bases had no gene match. Extracted RNA was reverse transcribed into cDNA. Pooled V-gene forward primers with one constant-region reverse primer generated the CDR3 amplicons by multiplex PCR. TCRdb reprocessed the multiplex PCR reads using CATT. The sample carries tens of thousands of gamma-chain clones, about a fifth recorded once. Study-wide findings and caveats: Bulk repertoire data may be misinterpreted because of unexpected Vdelta2 sequences. In the thymus, TRG and TRD repertoires looked highly polyclonal with Gaussian CDR3 lengths. Thymic delta-chain repertoires held roughly 20% Vdelta2 sequences and few Vdelta3, despite high sort purity.

Vdelta1+ thymocyte sorts reached between roughly 97% and 99.6% purity. This chain joins TRGV9 and TRGJ1 or TRGJ2. Sequences were obtained from Vdelta1+ gamma-delta thymocytes from the thymus. Sample subset: FACS-sorted CD3+ TCRalphabeta- TCRVdelta1+ TCRVdelta2- thymocytes. The origin of this receptor is a boy younger than two who had congenital heart surgery. The CDR3, as DNA: TGTGCCTTGTGGGAGGTTTCCGCTCATTATAAGAAACTCTTT. It codes for CALWEVSAHYKKLF.